This T cell receptor (beta chain) is drawn from a study of T cells after somatic rescue of genetic block (TCRdb year 2020). Describing the broader study: What the study looked at was long-term robustness, specifically in a T-cell system that came about through somatic rescue of a genetic block in T-cell development.

Details on this clone: The target of this receptor is not known. No qualities accompany the bases; no much larger clone lies one base away.

The method was the immunoSEQ multiplex PCR assay. TCRdb's version of the immuneACCESS table is confined to in-frame rearrangements and falls short of the full clone set. An unresolved V gene accounts for under half of the shortfall where checked; the remainder is of unknown origin. The sample table records 11,000 or so clones; around four fifths of these occur just once. The ten largest clones capture more than 7.5% of the sample. This receptor was taken from a boy aged 10-17 years. What was sequenced was peripheral blood mononuclear cells (PBMCs).

The CDR3 is CASRGMGPNTEAFF. In nucleotide form, the sequence is TGTGCCAGCAGGGGGATGGGACCTAACACTGAAGCTTTCTTT. The sequence joins TRBV28 to TRBJ1-1, and perhaps TRBD1 as D gene, on 5 matching bases. V loses 6 bases of germline sequence and J loses 2 bases, and the interval between the two ends is 13 bases. CDR1 and CDR2, looked up from the germline V gene, are MDHEN and SYDVKM. From the cysteine through the phenylalanine, the CDR3 covers 14 amino acids. Only the CDR3 part of the read is kept: 42 bases, read in frame from the first base.